Listed below are T cell receptor beta chains from one sample, sequenced in a study of blood T cell repertoires in COVID-19. Here immunoSEQ multiplex PCR was the method, and the copy in TCRdb shows in-frame clones only, minus some. The data show about 220,000 clones, around 82% seen once. Sequences were obtained from peripheral blood. These receptors came from an elderly woman with acute or convalescent COVID-19. The CDR3 runs from the conserved cysteine through the conserved F or W. A D gene is named only where the DNA matches it firmly. Clone sizes are given selectively: once, few, many, or a class where the clone is expanded.

D	size	J	V	CDR3	DNA
.	.	TRBJ1-1	TRBV10-3	CAISDPPRRGSNTEAFF	TGTGCCATCAGTGACCCACCGCGGAGGGGATCTAACACTGAAGCTTTCTTT
.	.	TRBJ1-2	TRBV6-5	CASSYGTSYGYTF	TGTGCCAGCAGTTACGGGACAAGCTATGGCTACACCTTC
.	.	TRBJ1-2	TRBV9	CASSVAGAGRGYTF	TGTGCCAGCAGCGTAGCTGGGGCAGGGCGAGGCTACACCTTC
TRBD1	.	TRBJ1-1	TRBV7-2	CASSLDRGSYTEAFF	TGTGCCAGCAGCTTAGACAGGGGGAGCTACACTGAAGCTTTCTTT
.	.	TRBJ1-5	TRBV2	CASSVSGLSNQPQHF	TGTGCCAGCAGTGTGTCAGGGTTGAGCAATCAGCCCCAGCATTTT
TRBD1	.	TRBJ1-1	TRBV19	CASRDRGNHAEAFF	TGTGCCAGTAGGGACAGGGGCAATCACGCTGAAGCTTTCTTT
TRBD1	.	TRBJ2-1	TRBV5-5	CASSLEDRGSNEQFF	TGTGCCAGCAGCTTGGAGGACAGGGGGTCGAATGAGCAGTTCTTC
TRBD1	.	TRBJ1-4	TRBV2	CASSRDRALNEKLFF	TGTGCCAGCAGTAGGGACAGGGCGCTGAATGAAAAACTGTTTTTT
TRBD2	.	TRBJ2-3	TRBV11-3	CASSPSVAGGTDTQYF	TGTGCCAGCAGCCCCTCAGTAGCGGGGGGTACAGATACGCAGTATTTT
TRBD2	once	TRBJ2-1	TRBV19	CASSINGGGDNEQFF	TGTGCCAGTAGTATCAACGGCGGGGGGGACAATGAGCAGTTCTTC
TRBD1	once	TRBJ1-2	TRBV9	CASSVGTGSFGYTF	TGTGCCAGCAGCGTCGGGACAGGGAGTTTTGGCTACACCTTC
.	.	TRBJ1-5	TRBV9	CASSVEGNYNQPQHF	TGTGCCAGCAGCGTAGAGGGGAATTACAATCAGCCCCAGCATTTT
TRBD1	.	TRBJ2-7	TRBV3-1/TRBV3-2	CASSPWGTGDYEQYF	TGTGCCAGCAGCCCCTGGGGGACAGGGGACTACGAGCAGTACTTC